The clone carrying this T cell receptor (beta chain) has at least ten counts. Antigen unknown. The data are from a study of T-cell reconstitution after alpha-beta-depleted transplantation in children. Library preparation (for TCRbeta) was performed with unique molecular identifiers. TCRdb reprocessed the PCR reads via MiXCR and lists one record per CDR3 protein. The table has around 300,000 distinct CDR3 sequences, approximately 10% seen once. There are 15 residues in the CDR3. V lost 4 bases and J lost 0; bases outside the gene matches: 7. The V gene's germline CDR1 is SGHKS and CDR2 YYEKEE (reference sequence). Broader study findings: The high TCRbeta diversity at day 60 in some patients came from surviving recipient T cells and thymic progenitors. At around two months after transplant, the alpha-beta T cells were reportedly derived from several hundred expanded clones that came from non-depleted graft cells. A year had passed since transplant, and T-cell counts and diversity by then came mostly from newly produced T cells.

This TCR came from a male patient aged 2 to 10 who had a stem cell transplant for chronic granulomatous disease, so the T cells may come from the graft donor. The chain links TRBV5-5 to TRBJ2-7; TRBD1 aligns across 7 bases. Material: peripheral blood, obtained 180 days after TCRalphabeta/CD19-depleted stem cell transplant. This CDR3 is CASSPGTALSYEQYF. The DNA for the CDR3 is TGTGCCAGCAGCCCCGGGACAGCGCTCTCCTACGAGCAGTACTTC.